One and the same sample provided the 12 T cell receptor beta chains below, sequenced in a study of cytomegalovirus exposure and HLA in healthy donors. PCR amplification relied on 60 Vbeta primers (plus 13 Jbeta primers). Measured with immunoSEQ multiplex PCR; TCRdb has only the in-frame clones, and not every one. This sample has fewer than 200,000 clones, with 80% found just once. Sample: PBMCs. Receptors originate from a man aged 30 to 39 in good health and CMV-seronegative.

This CDR3 is CASSMVGGEDQETQYF. CDR3 bases: TGTGCCAGTAGTATGGTTGGAGGGGAGGACCAAGAGACCCAGTACTTC. This chain joins TRBV19 and TRBJ2-5; D perhaps matches TRBD2 (6 bases). This CDR3 has 16 amino acids. Germline V CDR1 and CDR2: LNHDA, SQIVND (reference sequence). Trimming took off 3 bases at V and 0 bases at J, with 14 bases between the two ends.

The genes are TRBV6-1 and TRBJ2-4; D perhaps matches TRBD1 (5 bases). V lost 1 base and J 7 bases, leaving 20 bases between the germline ends. The CDR3 is 17 amino acids. Per germline, CDR1 MNHNS and CDR2 SASEGT. The CDR3 is CASSEVWGLGLRNIQYF. Here the CDR3 DNA reads TGTGCCAGCAGTGAAGTGTGGGGCCTTGGTCTGAGGAACATTCAGTACTTC.

The rearrangement joins TRBV19 to TRBJ1-5; 9 positions match TRBD1. CDR3 size: 15 residues. Germline V CDR1 and CDR2: LNHDA, SQIVND (reference sequence). The J segment lost 3 bases and the V segment lost 4 bases, leaving 4 bases of the junction unmatched. CDR3 sequence reads: CASSRGQGDNQPQHF. The CDR3 DNA follows: TGTGCCAGTAGTAGGGGACAGGGAGACAATCAGCCCCAGCATTTT.

The CDR3 spells CASSPDRGPGAQYF. The CDR3 DNA reads as TGTGCCAGTAGTCCTGACAGGGGTCCGGGGGCCCAGTACTTC. The chain joins TRBV19 to TRBJ2-5; the match to TRBD1 covers 8 bases. This CDR3 is built from 14 residues. CDR1 LNHDA and CDR2 SQIVND come from the germline V gene (reference sequence). Trimming cost V 5 bases and J 9 bases; bases outside gene matches: 11.

V usage is TRBV27 and J usage is TRBJ2-7; 9 bases line up with TRBD1. Losses at the gene ends were 4 bases for V and 0 bases for J; bases not matched to a gene: 4. The CDR3 has 15 amino acids. Germline-derived CDR1 and CDR2 are MNHEY and SMNVEV (reference sequence). The CDR3 DNA reads TGTGCCAGCAGTTCCTTGACAGGGGGCTCCTACGAGCAGTACTTC. Its protein product is CASSSLTGGSYEQYF.

This clone came up once. The rearrangement links TRBV7-2 to TRBJ2-1; tentatively, D is TRBD1 (5 bases). CDR3 size: 13 residues. Germline loops: CDR1 SGHTA, CDR2 FQGNSA. Trimming took off 0 bases at V and 8 bases at J, with 8 bases between the two ends. The CDR3 spells CASSLAEGDEQFF. The CDR3 DNA follows: TGTGCCAGCAGCTTAGCCGAAGGGGATGAGCAGTTCTTC.

The V call is TRBV12-1, the J call TRBJ2-7; whether TRBD2, the table's D call, matches the DNA was not checked. TRBV12-1 is flagged as a pseudogene. This CDR3 has 15 residues. In DNA form, the CDR3 reads TGTGCCAGCAGCTTTGCCCGCGGGGAGAGATACGAGCAGTACTTC. Protein: CASSFARGERYEQYF.

The J gene is TRBJ2-1, the V gene TRBV14; 9 bases align to TRBD2. After removal of 8 bases from V and 14 bases from J, the junction contained 19 bases not matched to a gene. The germline gives CDR1 SGHDN, CDR2 FVKESK. The CDR3 loop spans 15 amino acids. The CDR3 region has the DNA TGTGCCAGCCAGCCTAGGACTAGCGCCCTCCCTTTAAAGTTCTTC. It specifies CASQPRTSALPLKFF.

The CDR3 DNA is TGTGCCAGCAGTTTATGGGCAGGGAACACCGGGGAGCTGTTTTTT. Protein product: CASSLWAGNTGELFF. The rearrangement links TRBV27 to TRBJ2-2; no firm D call. Germline assignment: CDR1 MNHEY and CDR2 SMNVEV (reference sequence). The V end was cut by 1 base, the J end by 1 base, with 7 bases between. The CDR3 has 15 amino acids.

The chain employs TRBV10-1 and TRBJ2-1; D remains unclear. The CDR3 spans 12 residues. Looked up from germline, CDR1 is WNHNN and CDR2 is SYGVQD (reference sequence). Trimming pared 4 bases from V and 8 bases from J, leaving 9 bases between. CDR3 loop: CASSGGGHEQFF. Written as DNA, the CDR3 is TGCGCCAGCAGTGGAGGCGGCCATGAGCAGTTCTTC.

The chain combines TRBV5-1 with TRBJ2-5; tentative D call: TRBD1 (7 bases). V lost 0 bases and J 4 bases, leaving 16 bases between the germline ends. The CDR3 extends over 16 amino acids. CDR1 is SGHRS, CDR2 YFSETQ, per germline. In DNA, the CDR3 is TGCGCCAGCAGCTTGGGGGAAGGAGGGGGCGGAGAGACCCAGTACTTC. Translated: CASSLGEGGGGETQYF.

The chain's CDR3 is CASSLFVSGPLPYEQYF. CDR3 DNA sequence: TGTGCCAGCAGCTTATTTGTTAGCGGGCCCCTTCCCTACGAGCAGTACTTC. This chain uses TRBV7-3 with TRBJ2-7, with 7 positions matching TRBD2. Per germline, CDR1 SGHTA and CDR2 FQGTGA. The CDR3 consists of 17 residues. Trimming removed 2 bases from V and 2 bases from J; junction bases left unmatched: 12.